This passage covers 5 T cell receptor beta chains from one sample sequenced in a study of blood T cell repertoires in COVID-19. The assay was immunoSEQ multiplex PCR, and TCRdb's table has in-frame clones only and misses some. The data hold about 150,000 clones, with 70% to 90% observed a single time. The sequencing input was peripheral blood. Receptors were obtained from a man between 60 and 70 years old with acute or convalescent COVID-19.

The chain combines TRBV19 with TRBJ2-5, with TRBD1 matching 9 bases. Germline V gene lookup returns CDR1 LNHDA and CDR2 SQIVND (reference sequence). The CDR3 has 15 residues. Germline trimming cut 3 bases from V and 5 bases from J; bases unmatched to any gene: 7. The CDR3 sequence: CASSMRDRVGETQYF. The CDR3, as DNA: TGTGCCAGTAGTATGAGGGACAGGGTGGGGGAGACCCAGTACTTC.

CDR3 sequence: CAWMGGAGYGYTF. The DNA of the CDR3 is TGTGCCTGGATGGGTGGGGCGGGATATGGCTACACCTTC. The rearrangement links TRBV30 to TRBJ1-2, with D tentatively TRBD1 (5 bases). Germline loops: CDR1 GTSNPN, CDR2 SVGIG (reference sequence). The CDR3 spans 13 residues. V lost 4 bases and J lost 5, with 14 bases in between.

The V call is TRBV5-5, the J call TRBJ1-5; D unresolved. V gave up 0 bases and J gave up 2 bases, with 6 bases separating them. Germline assignment: CDR1 SGHKS and CDR2 YYEKEE (reference sequence). This CDR3 region has 14 residues. CDR3 sequence reads: CASSLVGGNQPQHF. The CDR3 DNA reads TGTGCCAGCAGCTTGGTGGGCGGCAATCAGCCCCAGCATTTT.

V and J are TRBV5-6 and TRBJ2-1; 9 positions agree with TRBD2. V gave up 0 bases and J gave up 7 bases; unmatched junction bases: 5. Per the germline V gene, CDR1 is SGHDT and CDR2 is YYEEEE. CDR3 length: 15 amino acids. CDR3: CASSLVVAGANEQFF. The CDR3 DNA reads as TGTGCCAGCAGCTTGGTGGTAGCGGGGGCAAATGAGCAGTTCTTC.

The chain is built from TRBV6-2 or TRBV6-3 and TRBJ2-2, with D tentatively TRBD2 (5 bases). V was trimmed by 6 bases and J by 0 bases, leaving 17 bases between them. This CDR3 is 17 amino acids long. Germline V gene lookup returns CDR1 MNHEY and CDR2 SVGEGT. CDR3 nucleotide sequence: TGTGCCAGCAGCCGACTACCAAATGGTCCGAACACCGGGGAGCTGTTTTTT. It yields the protein CASSRLPNGPNTGELFF.